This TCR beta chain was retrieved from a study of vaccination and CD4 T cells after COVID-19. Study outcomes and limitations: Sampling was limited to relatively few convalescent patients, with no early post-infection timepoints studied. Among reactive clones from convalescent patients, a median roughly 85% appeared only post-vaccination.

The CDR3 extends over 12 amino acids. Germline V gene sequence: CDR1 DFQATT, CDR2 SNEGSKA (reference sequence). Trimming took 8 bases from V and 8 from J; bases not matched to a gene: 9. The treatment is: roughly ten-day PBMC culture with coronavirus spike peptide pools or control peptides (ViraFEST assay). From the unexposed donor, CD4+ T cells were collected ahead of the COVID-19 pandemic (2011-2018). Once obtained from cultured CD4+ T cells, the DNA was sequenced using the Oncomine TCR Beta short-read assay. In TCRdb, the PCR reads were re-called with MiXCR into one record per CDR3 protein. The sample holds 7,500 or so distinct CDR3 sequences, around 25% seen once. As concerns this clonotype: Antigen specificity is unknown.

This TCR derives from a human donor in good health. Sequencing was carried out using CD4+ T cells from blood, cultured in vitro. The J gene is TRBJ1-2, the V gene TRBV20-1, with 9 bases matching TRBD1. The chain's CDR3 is CSTGGGFVGYTF. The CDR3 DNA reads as TGCAGTACAGGGGGCGGATTCGTCGGCTACACCTTC.